The clone carrying this T cell receptor beta chain was found a few times. Its antigen is not identified. Unique molecular identifiers featured in how the TCRbeta library was prepared. TCRdb reprocessed the PCR reads via MiXCR and lists one record per CDR3 protein. The sample has about 980,000 distinct CDR3 sequences; less than 30% are singletons. V lost 3 bases, J lost 4 bases, and 15 bases lay in between. CDR1 and CDR2 from the germline V gene are LGHDT and YNNKEL (reference sequence). This CDR3 spans 15 amino acids. This specimen comes from a study of T-cell reconstitution after alpha-beta-depleted transplantation in children. General study results and limits: T-cell counts and diversity at one year following transplant were attributed mainly to newly produced T cells.

V is TRBV3-1 and J is TRBJ1-2, with D perhaps matching TRBD1 (6 bases). The material was PBMCs, mostly from graft donor cells, obtained 360 days after TCRalphabeta/CD19-depleted stem cell transplant. The source is a boy under two years old who had a stem cell transplant for SCID, so the T cells may come from the graft donor. CDR3 sequence reads: CASSQVRGGAYGYTF. The CDR3 DNA sequence: TGTGCCAGCAGCCAGGTGCGCGGGGGCGCCTATGGCTACACCTTC.